The source of this T cell receptor beta chain is a study of blood T cell repertoires in COVID-19. In the study overall: Sources were T cells, B-cell-depleted T cells, or PBMCs; the material itself was cDNA or gDNA.

The CDR3 extends over 16 amino acids. Trimming stripped 1 base from V and 0 bases from J, with 10 bases between. Germline values: CDR1 SGHRS, CDR2 YFSETQ. Study processing details: How many nucleated cells were present was estimated from reference gene primer amplification. Here immunoSEQ multiplex PCR was the method, and the copy in TCRdb shows in-frame clones only, minus some. V, J and clone size are those of that table, while D and trimming were read from the DNA. The profile covers around 150,000 clones, with 70% to 90% appearing a single time and about 0.95% taken by the ten largest. The clonotype was recovered from a man between 18 and 35 years old with acute or convalescent COVID-19. The sequencing input was peripheral blood. The chain couples TRBV5-1 to TRBJ1-4; D gene ambiguous. The CDR3 region is CASSLLGSATNEKLFF. The CDR3 nucleotides are TGCGCCAGCAGCTTGTTGGGGAGCGCAACTAATGAAAAACTGTTTTTT.